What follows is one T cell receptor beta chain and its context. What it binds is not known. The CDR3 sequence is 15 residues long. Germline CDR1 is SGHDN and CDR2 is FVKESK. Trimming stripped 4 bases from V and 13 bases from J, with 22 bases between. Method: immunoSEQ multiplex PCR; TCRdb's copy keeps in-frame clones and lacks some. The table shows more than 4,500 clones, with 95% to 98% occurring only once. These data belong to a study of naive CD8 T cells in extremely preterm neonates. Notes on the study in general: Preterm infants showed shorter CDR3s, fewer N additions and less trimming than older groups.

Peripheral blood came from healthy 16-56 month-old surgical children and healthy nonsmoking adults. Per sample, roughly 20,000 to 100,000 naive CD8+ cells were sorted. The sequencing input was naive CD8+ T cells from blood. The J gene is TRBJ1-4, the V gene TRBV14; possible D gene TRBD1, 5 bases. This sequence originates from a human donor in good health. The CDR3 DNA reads TGTGCCAGCAGCCCCCGGCGGGACGGCCCGGGGGGACTGTTTTTT. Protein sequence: CASSPRRDGPGGLFF.